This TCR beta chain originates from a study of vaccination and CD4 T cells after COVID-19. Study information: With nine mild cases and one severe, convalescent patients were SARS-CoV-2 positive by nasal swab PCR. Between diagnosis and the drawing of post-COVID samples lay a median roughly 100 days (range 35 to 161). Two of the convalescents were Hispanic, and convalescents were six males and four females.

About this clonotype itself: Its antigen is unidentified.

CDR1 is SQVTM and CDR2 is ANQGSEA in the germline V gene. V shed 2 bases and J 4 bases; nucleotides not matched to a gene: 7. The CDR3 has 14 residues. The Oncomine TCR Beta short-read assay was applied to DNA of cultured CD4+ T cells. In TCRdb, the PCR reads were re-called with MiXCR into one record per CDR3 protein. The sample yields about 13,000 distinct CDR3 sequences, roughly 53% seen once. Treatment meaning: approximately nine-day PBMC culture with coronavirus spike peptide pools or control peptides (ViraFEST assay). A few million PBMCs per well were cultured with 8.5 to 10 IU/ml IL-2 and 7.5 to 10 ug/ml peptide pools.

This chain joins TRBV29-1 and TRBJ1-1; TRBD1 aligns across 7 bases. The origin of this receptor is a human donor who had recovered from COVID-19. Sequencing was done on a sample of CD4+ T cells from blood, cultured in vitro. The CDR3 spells CSVEWAGGSTEAFF. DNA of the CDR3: TGCAGCGTTGAATGGGCAGGGGGGTCCACTGAAGCTTTCTTT.